The 9 T cell receptor beta chains below all came from one sample that was sequenced in a study of blood T cells in healthy people across ages. Primers used in a second PCR of roughly 7 to 11 cycles were a sample-barcoded 5' primer and a J-beta primer mix. TCRdb reanalysed the 5' RACE reads using MiXCR and keeps one entry per CDR3 protein. The table records around 800,000 distinct CDR3 sequences, roughly 25% of them present only once. These data were also filed under a second study, of T cells of mothers and their children.

Sequencing was done on a sample of blood. The receptors derive from a boy aged 5 to 17 in good health.

This clonotype was seen a handful of times. The V call is TRBV20-1, the J call TRBJ2-3; 9 bases align to TRBD1. The CDR3 extends over 17 amino acids. Germline V lookup: CDR1 DFQATT, CDR2 SNEGSKA (reference sequence). Trimming at V came to 1 base and at J to 0 bases, leaving 8 bases not matched to a gene. As DNA, the CDR3 is TGCAGTGCTAGAGGCCTCGGGACAGGGACTAGCACAGATACGCAGTATTTT. Translating gives CSARGLGTGTSTDTQYF.

The genes are TRBV20-1 and TRBJ2-1; TRBD2 agrees at 10 bases. Gene TRBJ2-5 matches the end of the DNA better, so the J call may be wrong. Germline V gene data show CDR1 as DFQATT and CDR2 as SNEGSKA (reference sequence). The CDR3 totals 17 residues. CDR3 sequence: CSARAIISGGALETQYF. The CDR3 nucleotides are TGCAGTGCTAGGGCCATCATAAGCGGGGGGGCCCTGGAGACCCAGTACTTC.

There are a few counts of this clonotype. The chain recombines TRBV7-2 with TRBJ2-3; 7 bases map to TRBD2. The germline V gene has CDR1 SGHTA and CDR2 FQGNSA. This CDR3 has 16 residues. Trimming at V came to 5 bases and at J to 4 bases, leaving 12 bases not matched to a gene. CDR3 bases: TGTGCCAGCAGCCAGCAAGGCGCGGGGGTGTCAGATACGCAGTATTTT. Its protein product is CASSQQGAGVSDTQYF.

The chain recombines TRBV7-9 with TRBJ2-3; the D gene could be TRBD1 or TRBD2 (5 bases each). There are 18 residues in the CDR3. Trimming pared 3 bases from V and 6 bases from J, leaving 25 bases between. Germline V gives CDR1 SEHNR, CDR2 FQNEAQ (reference sequence). The CDR3 sequence: CASSFTASAKGRFDTQYF. The CDR3 DNA reads as TGTGCCAGCAGCTTTACGGCCTCCGCGAAGGGACGGTTTGATACGCAGTATTTT. Full variable domain (missing parts from reference TRBV7-9 and TRBJ2-3): DTGVSQNPRHKITKRGQNVTFRCDPISEHNRLYWYRQTLGQGPEFLTYFQNEAQLEKSRLLSDRFSAERPKGSFSTLEIQRTEQGDSAMYLCASSFTASAKGRFDTQYFGPGTRLTVL.

The chain is built from TRBV11-2 and TRBJ2-5; TRBD2 matches 11 bases. The CDR3 has 14 amino acids. Germline-derived CDR1 and CDR2 are SGHAT and FQNNGV. The J segment lost 4 bases and the V segment lost 5 bases, leaving 3 bases of the junction unmatched. The CDR3 is CASSHTSGGETQYF. The CDR3 DNA is TGTGCCAGCAGCCATACTAGCGGGGGAGAGACCCAGTACTTC.

This clonotype was seen more than once but under ten times. CDR3 sequence (DNA): TGCACCACCCGGGACAGGGGTTCCGAGCAGTACTTC. The encoded protein is CTTRDRGSEQYF. The chain links TRBV29-1 to TRBJ2-7; 10 bases match TRBD1. The CDR3 is made up of 12 amino acids. The germline gives CDR1 SQVTM, CDR2 ANQGSEA.

The sample holds a few counts of this clonotype. The chain recombines TRBV13 with TRBJ2-5; 7 bases line up with TRBD1. There are 16 residues in the CDR3. Trimming removed 2 bases from V and 0 bases from J; junction bases left unmatched: 6. Germline loops: CDR1 PRHDT, CDR2 FYEKMQ (reference sequence). As DNA, the CDR3 is TGTGCCAGCAGCTTATACCTCGACAGGGACCAAGAGACCCAGTACTTC. It translates to CASSLYLDRDQETQYF. Filled out from reference TRBV13 and TRBJ2-5, the complete variable domain reads AAGVIQSPRHLIKEKRETATLKCYPIPRHDTVYWYQQGPGQDPQFLISFYEKMQSDKGSIPDRFSAQQFSDYHSELNMSSLELGDSALYFCASSLYLDRDQETQYFGPGTRLLVL.

This clonotype was seen only a few times. The rearrangement links TRBV6-5 to TRBJ1-2; 11 bases agree with TRBD1. This CDR3 has 15 amino acids. The trim removed 6 bases at V and 3 bases at J, leaving 6 bases unmatched. Germline V CDR1 and CDR2: MNHEY, SVGAGI. CDR3 sequence (DNA): TGTGCCAGCAGAAGGACAGGGGGCACAGACTATGGCTACACCTTC. This codes for CASRRTGGTDYGYTF.

The chain links TRBV5-1 to TRBJ1-2; 12 nucleotides agree with TRBD1. The CDR3 loop spans 15 amino acids. Germline V gene sequence: CDR1 SGHRS, CDR2 YFSETQ. The V and J ends lost 9 bases and 0 bases, in that order; junction bases with no gene match: 6. CDR3 in amino acids: CAKGQGAASNYGYTF. In nucleotides, the CDR3 is TGCGCCAAGGGACAGGGGGCTGCATCTAACTATGGCTACACCTTC.